The present T cell receptor beta chain was sequenced within a study of regulatory T cells in long-lasting Graves disease. Of note for this clonotype: The junction departs from germline at one end; a sequencing error may be responsible.

Regarding time point: newly diagnosed GD, antithyroid drugs for less than 3 months. PBMC-derived RNA was used for the TCR library. Patients were from an endocrinology department in Xi'an, China. Building of the TCR beta libraries involved iRepertoire HTBI primers and Arm-PCR of CDR3 regions. TCRdb processed the multiplex PCR reads anew with MiXCR; each CDR3 protein has one entry. Among 420,000 or so distinct CDR3 sequences listed, roughly 17% were seen once. The germline gives CDR1 SQVTM, CDR2 ANQGSEA. This CDR3 is built from 12 residues. The data were also submitted as part of a second study, on T cells in Graves' hyperthyroidism and ophthalmopathy. That paper notes: Patients counted as stable if ophthalmopathy did not develop within 18 months. HTBI primers were the set used in a first-round RT-PCR of the TCR CDR3.

The chain combines TRBV29-1 with TRBJ1-1, with TRBD1 matching 8 bases. The specimen was peripheral blood mononuclear cells (PBMCs), collected at new diagnosis, from a patient treated with antithyroid drugs. The clonotype was recovered from a woman younger than 30 with Graves disease. This chain's CDR3 is CSVEGTGPEAFF. CDR3 sequence (DNA): TGCAGCGTCGAAGGGACAGGACCGGAAGCTTTCTTT.